Sequencing of this T cell receptor (beta chain) was carried out in a study of prognosis after radiotherapy for stage I lung cancer. Whole-study findings and limits: The median unique TCR clone count dropped from roughly 9,300 to 7,200 after stereotactic body radiation therapy. Lower Shannon entropy values were found after stereotactic body radiation therapy in patients who developed distant metastases.

Per germline, CDR1 SGHTA and CDR2 FQGNSA. The CDR3 covers 16 residues. V gave up 5 bases and J gave up 3 bases; unmatched junction bases: 8. The patient cohort was node-negative on CT and PET/CT, with no prior chemotherapy, radiotherapy or other malignancies. Two-round multiplex PCR, the amplification method, yielded TCR beta CDR3 from genomic DNA. Primers targeting each individual TRBV and TRBJ gene were applied in first-round PCR. Via MiXCR, TCRdb re-called the multiplex PCR reads, giving one row per CDR3 protein. The sample carries 15,000 to 20,000 distinct CDR3 sequences, approximately 25% recorded once. On this clonotype: The antigen remains unidentified.

The sequencing used PBMCs, collected before or after stereotactic body radiation therapy (not recorded which). The chain combines TRBV7-2 with TRBJ2-3; 10 bases fit TRBD1. The TCR comes from a donor aged 50 or older with non-small cell lung cancer. The CDR3 bases are TGTGCCAGCAGCCTGCGGACAGGGGGACATACAGATACGCAGTATTTT. It specifies CASSLRTGGHTDTQYF.